This is a list of T cell receptor beta chains from one sample in a study of T cell responses to AZD1222 COVID-19 vaccine. Only in-frame clones appear in the TCRdb table, and some are missing; sequencing was by immunoSEQ multiplex PCR. The sample has just under 75,000 clones; over 60% are singletons. Source: peripheral blood, taken 28 days after the second AZD1222 dose. These receptors all come from an adult who received the AZD1222 COVID-19 vaccine. Both conserved end residues are part of each CDR3. D genes are given only for firm matches. Clone sizes are given selectively: once, few, many, or a class where the clone is expanded.

clone size,CDR3 length,D gene,J gene,V gene,CDR3 DNA,CDR3 protein
.,13,.,TRBJ1-1,TRBV27,TGTGCCAGCAGTTTTAACTGGAACACTGAAGCTTTCTTT,CASSFNWNTEAFF
.,15,.,TRBJ1-2,TRBV19,TGTGCCAGTTACAGGGAGTCACCCCCCGAGCATGGCTACACCTTC,CASYRESPPEHGYTF
.,14,.,TRBJ2-1,TRBV7-9,TGTGCCAGCAGCTTAAAGTTGGGTCGGAATGAGCAGTTCTTC,CASSLKLGRNEQFF
.,16,TRBD2,TRBJ2-3,TRBV3-1/TRBV3-2,TGTGCCAGCAGCCAAGTAGGGAGCGGGAGTACTGATACGCAGTATTTT,CASSQVGSGSTDTQYF
.,14,.,TRBJ1-2,TRBV28,TGTGCCAGCAGAACACAGGGTGCCAACTATGGCTACACCTTC,CASRTQGANYGYTF
few,15,.,TRBJ2-5,TRBV7-8,TGTGCCAGCAGCTCTTCAGGGGGGGTGGCAGAGACCCAGTACTTC,CASSSSGGVAETQYF
.,15,TRBD1,TRBJ2-7,TRBV7-9,TGTGCCAGCAGGGACGGGACAGGGAAATCCTACGAGCAGTACTTC,CASRDGTGKSYEQYF
.,13,.,TRBJ2-4,TRBV28,TGTGCCAGCATACCTCGAACGAGGGACATTCAGTACTTC,CASIPRTRDIQYF
.,15,.,TRBJ2-1,TRBV6-2/TRBV6-3,TGTGCCAGCAGTTACGGGCTAGGGCACTACAATGAGCAGTTCTTC,CASSYGLGHYNEQFF
.,15,TRBD1,TRBJ1-1,TRBV28,TGTGCCAGCAGTTCAACCGGGACAGGGGACACTGAAGCTTTCTTT,CASSSTGTGDTEAFF
.,16,.,TRBJ2-7,TRBV7-8,TGTGCCAGCAGCTCCTGGCGAGGGGGGGGGCAAGGCGAGCAGTACTTC,CASSSWRGGGQGEQYF
.,16,TRBD2,TRBJ2-1,TRBV7-8,TGTGCCAGCAGCTTAGGGGTGGGGCTAGCGGGAGCTGAGCAGTTCTTC,CASSLGVGLAGAEQFF
.,14,.,TRBJ1-3,TRBV19,TGTGCCAGTCGACAGAGTCCCTCTGGAAACACCATATATTTT,CASRQSPSGNTIYF
.,14,.,TRBJ2-7,TRBV10-3,TGTGCCATCAGTGAAGGGTCAGCCTCCTACGAGCAGTACTTC,CAISEGSASYEQYF
.,13,TRBD1,TRBJ2-7,TRBV15,TGTGCCACCCAGGGCAGGACAGGGGGCGAGCAGTACTTC,CATQGRTGGEQYF
.,15,TRBD2,TRBJ2-7,TRBV18,TGTGCCAGCTCCCCCGGGGGGGGGTCCTCCTACGAGCAGTACTTC,CASSPGGGSSYEQYF
.,15,TRBD2,TRBJ2-5,TRBV5-1,TGCGCCAGCAGCACCACTAGCGGGGACCAAGAGACCCAGTACTTC,CASSTTSGDQETQYF